This is a list of T cell receptor beta chains from one sample in a study of OX40 agonist ivuxolimab in advanced cancers. The protocol was immunoSEQ multiplex PCR, while the TCRdb copy is restricted to in-frame clones and leaves out a portion. The repertoire has more than 45,000 clones, approximately 77% of them found once; the top ten carry about 3%. The specimen was CD4+ or CD8+ T cells sorted from blood, collected in a trial of the OX40 agonist ivuxolimab. The receptors were sampled from an adult with an advanced solid tumor such as melanoma, head and neck, liver or kidney cancer. CDR3s include the opening cysteine and the closing phenylalanine or tryptophan. D genes are given only for firm matches. A row's size may be missing; if present it is once, few, many or a size class.

>TRBJ2-5|once|14|NA|TRBV16
TGTGCCAGCAGCCAAGGCCTAACCCAAGAGACCCAGTACTTC
CASSQGLTQETQYF
>TRBJ1-1|NA|15|NA|TRBV2
TGTGCCAGCAGTGAAGTTCCCCTAATGAACACTGAAGCTTTCTTT
CASSEVPLMNTEAFF
>TRBJ2-7|NA|16|NA|TRBV18
TGTGCCAGCTCACCGAACTCCGACTTACAGTCCTACGAGCAGTACTTC
CASSPNSDLQSYEQYF
>TRBJ2-6|NA|14|NA|TRBV6-1
TGTGCCAGCAGCGAGGGGTCTGGGGCCAACGTCCTGACTTTC
CASSEGSGANVLTF
>TRBJ1-2|NA|15|NA|TRBV28
TGTGCCAGCAGTTTACCAGGGCATCCTAACTATGGCTACACCTTC
CASSLPGHPNYGYTF
>TRBJ1-2|NA|14|TRBD1|TRBV19
TGTGCCAGTACCTCGGACAGGGGCTTAGGCGGCTACACCTTC
CASTSDRGLGGYTF
>TRBJ1-3|NA|13|NA|TRBV30
TGTGCCTGCAACCAGGGATCCGGAAACACCATATATTTT
CACNQGSGNTIYF
>TRBJ1-2|NA|14|NA|TRBV28
TGTGCCAGCAGTCCCCCGGGTGTACGGGAGGGCTACACCTTC
CASSPPGVREGYTF
>TRBJ1-5|NA|17|NA|TRBV21-1
TGTGCCAGCAGCAAAGGTCTGGACGGATTTAGCAATCAGCCCCAGCATTTT
CASSKGLDGFSNQPQHF
>TRBJ1-6|once|15|NA|TRBV18
TGTGCCAGCTCACCTCCTCTGGCCAATAATTCACCCCTCCACTTT
CASSPPLANNSPLHF
>TRBJ2-7|NA|14|TRBD1|TRBV5-1
TGCGCCAGCAGCTTTCAACAGGGGGCGGGGGAGCAGTACTTC
CASSFQQGAGEQYF
>TRBJ1-2|few|12|NA|TRBV28
TGTGCCAGCACCTCAATCAACTATGGCTACACCTTC
CASTSINYGYTF
>TRBJ1-2|NA|18|NA|TRBV23-1
TGCGCCAGCAGTCAATCTGCTGCACAGAGGGGGGATTTCTGCGGCTACACCTTC
CASSQSAAQRGDFCGYTF
>TRBJ1-5|NA|15|NA|TRBV18
TGTGCCAGCTCATTTGTAGCACGGAATGTTCAGCCCCAGCATTTT
CASSFVARNVQPQHF
>TRBJ1-5|many|13|NA|TRBV19
TGTGCCAGTAGTCCCGAAGGGAGTCAGCCCCAGCATTTT
CASSPEGSQPQHF
>TRBJ1-1|once|14|NA|TRBV5-1
TGCGCCAGCACCCTAGGGGCCATGGGGACTGAAGCTTTCTTT
CASTLGAMGTEAFF
>TRBJ1-3|NA|14|TRBD1|TRBV10-1
TGCGCCAGCAGCCCAGGGGGCTCAGGAAACACCATATATTTT
CASSPGGSGNTIYF
>TRBJ2-2|few|15|NA|TRBV11-3
TGTGCCAGCACCTCATGGCGGCTGAACACCGGGGAGCTGTTTTTT
CASTSWRLNTGELFF
>TRBJ1-4|medium-sized|14|NA|TRBV9
TGTGCCAGCAGCGTCGGGGAGGGGCGAGAAAAACTGTTTTTT
CASSVGEGREKLFF
>TRBJ2-7|NA|15|TRBD2|TRBV6-5
TGTGCCAGCAGTTACGGGGGGGGAGGCTCCTACGAGCAGTACTTC
CASSYGGGGSYEQYF
>TRBJ1-2|NA|17|NA|TRBV27
TGTGCCAGCAGTTTTACCCCAGACAGGAGCCGACCTTATGGCTACACCTTC
CASSFTPDRSRPYGYTF
>TRBJ1-2|NA|14|NA|TRBV7-2
TGTGCCAGCAGCCTCTATCAGGGTAACTATGGCTACACCTTC
CASSLYQGNYGYTF
>TRBJ2-7|NA|15|TRBD2|TRBV28
TGTGCCAGCAGTCGTAGCGGGAGTGCATCCTACGAGCAGTACTTC
CASSRSGSASYEQYF
>TRBJ2-7|NA|12|NA|TRBV18
TGTGCCAGCTCACTAGCCCCCTACGAGCAGTACTTC
CASSLAPYEQYF
>TRBJ2-5|few|13|NA|TRBV29-1
TGCAGCGTTGGAGACGGCGGCCAAGAGACCCAGTACTTC
CSVGDGGQETQYF
>TRBJ1-1|NA|13|NA|TRBV7-9
TGTGCCAGCAGCTTGGGAGGGAAGGCTGAAGCTTTCTTT
CASSLGGKAEAFF
>TRBJ1-3|NA|17|TRBD1|TRBV7-9
TGTACCAGCAGCCCCTTGGGACAGCCCAACTCTGGAAACACCATATATTTT
CTSSPLGQPNSGNTIYF
>TRBJ2-7|medium-sized|15|TRBD1|TRBV6-1
TGTGCCAGCAGTGAAGGAAGGGGGCGCTCCCACGAGCAGTACTTC
CASSEGRGRSHEQYF
>TRBJ1-1|NA|18|NA|TRBV15
TGTGCCACCAGCAGAGAGAGTGTGATGGACAGCTTGAACACTGAAGCTTTCTTT
CATSRESVMDSLNTEAFF
>TRBJ2-1|few|14|NA|TRBV15
TGTGCCACCAGCAGAGCCTGGGGGCGGAATGAGCAGTTCTTC
CATSRAWGRNEQFF
>TRBJ2-1|NA|13|NA|TRBV5-4
TGTGCCAGCAGCACCCGGGATCTCCGACGCGAGTTCTTC
CASSTRDLRREFF
>TRBJ1-2|NA|14|TRBD1|TRBV6-5
TGTGCCAGCAGTCAAGGACAGGACCATAGAGGCTACACCTTC
CASSQGQDHRGYTF
>TRBJ2-1|NA|14|TRBD1|TRBV2
TGTGCCAGCCGGGACAGGGGGTTTTACAATGAGCAGTTCTTC
CASRDRGFYNEQFF
>TRBJ2-2|NA|16|NA|TRBV7-2
TGTGCCAGCAGCCAGCACGGACTAAAGAACACCGGGGAGCTGTTTTTT
CASSQHGLKNTGELFF
>TRBJ2-1|NA|15|TRBD1|TRBV29-1
TGCAGCGTTGGGTCCGGACAGGTCCCGGGCAATGAGCAGTTCTTC
CSVGSGQVPGNEQFF
>TRBJ1-6|NA|16|TRBD1|TRBV6-1
TGTGCCAGCAGTGAACACAGGGGGTCCTATAATTCACCCCTCCACTTT
CASSEHRGSYNSPLHF
>TRBJ1-1|NA|14|NA|TRBV6-6
TGTGCCAGCAGTTACAGGTACGGTAGCACTGAAGCTTTCTTT
CASSYRYGSTEAFF
>TRBJ1-1|few|15|TRBD1|TRBV9
TGTGCCAGCAGCGTAATACAGGGGACCCACACTGAAGCTTTCTTT
CASSVIQGTHTEAFF
>TRBJ2-5|NA|16|TRBD2|TRBV11-2
TGTGCCAGCAGCTTAGGAAACGCGGGAGCTCAAGAGACCCAGTACTTC
CASSLGNAGAQETQYF
>TRBJ1-1|NA|15|NA|TRBV18
TGTGCCAGCTCACCCCGGCGTTCGGGGGCCCCTGAAGCTTTCTTT
CASSPRRSGAPEAFF
>TRBJ2-7|NA|17|NA|TRBV5-6
TGTGCCAGCAGCTTGGCCGGGATAGCGAGTAGCTCCTACGAGCAGTACTTC
CASSLAGIASSSYEQYF
>TRBJ1-1|NA|15|TRBD1|TRBV10-3
TGTACCATCAGTGAGTTCGACAGGGGGAACACTGAAGCTTTCTTT
CTISEFDRGNTEAFF
>TRBJ2-4|NA|15|TRBD1|TRBV19
TGTGCCAGTAGTATAAGGACAGGAGACAAAAACATTCAGTACTTC
CASSIRTGDKNIQYF
>TRBJ2-7|NA|16|TRBD2|TRBV10-3
TGTGCCATCAGTGAACTGGGACTAGCGGGAGCGGGGGAGCAGTACTTC
CAISELGLAGAGEQYF
>TRBJ2-5|NA|16|TRBD2|TRBV10-2
TGCGCCAGCAGGCGGACTAGCGGGATGAGTGCGGAGACCCAGTACTTC
CASRRTSGMSAETQYF
>TRBJ2-5|NA|13|NA|TRBV4-2
TGTGCCAGCAGCCTCTCGGGGGCCGAGACCCAGTACTTC
CASSLSGAETQYF